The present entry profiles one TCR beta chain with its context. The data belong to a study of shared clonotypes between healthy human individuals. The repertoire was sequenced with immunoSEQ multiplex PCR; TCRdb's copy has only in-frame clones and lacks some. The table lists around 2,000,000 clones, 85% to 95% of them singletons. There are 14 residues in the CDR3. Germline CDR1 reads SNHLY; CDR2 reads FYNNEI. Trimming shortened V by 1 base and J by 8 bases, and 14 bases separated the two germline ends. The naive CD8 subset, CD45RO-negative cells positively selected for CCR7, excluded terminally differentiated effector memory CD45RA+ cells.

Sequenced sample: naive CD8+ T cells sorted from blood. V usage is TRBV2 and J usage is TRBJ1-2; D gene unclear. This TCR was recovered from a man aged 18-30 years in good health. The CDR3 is CASSEVTIPAGYTF. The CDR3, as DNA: TGTGCCAGCAGTGAAGTCACCATACCCGCCGGCTACACCTTC.